The 14 T cell receptor beta chains presented below share a single source sample, sequenced in a study of T cells in Graves' hyperthyroidism and ophthalmopathy. Researchers amplified the TCR beta CDR3 regions from RNA transcripts. HTBI primers drove first-round RT-PCR of the TCR CDR3. TCRdb fed the multiplex PCR reads into MiXCR, producing one record per CDR3 protein. The sample has around 610,000 distinct CDR3 sequences, roughly 14% seen once; the top ten hold roughly 4.5%. Sample: blood. The receptors were sampled from a woman in her forties with Graves' ophthalmopathy.

There are many counts of this clonotype. The CDR3 sequence is CASRITEIYGYTF. The DNA for the CDR3 is TGTGCCAGCAGGATAACAGAGATCTATGGCTACACCTTC. This rearrangement joins TRBV28 to TRBJ1-2; no reliable D call. Trimming shortened V by 6 bases and J by 4 bases, and 12 bases separated the two germline ends. Germline V gives CDR1 MDHEN, CDR2 SYDVKM. This CDR3 contains 13 residues.

The rearrangement joins TRBV28 to TRBJ2-4; D is ambiguous. Trimming removed 4 bases from V and 0 bases from J, with 7 bases in between. Germline V gene lookup returns CDR1 MDHEN and CDR2 SYDVKM. The CDR3 runs to 14 residues. The CDR3 DNA reads TGTGCCAGCAGTTCCACAGTAGCCAAAAACATTCAGTACTTC. Translated: CASSSTVAKNIQYF.

This clonotype was observed a handful of times. This chain uses TRBV2 with TRBJ1-1; 8 nucleotides agree with TRBD1. CDR3 length: 14 amino acids. Germline V lookup: CDR1 SNHLY, CDR2 FYNNEI. V trimming: 8 bases; J trimming: 6 bases; junction bases outside the gene matches: 11. The CDR3 DNA reads as TGTGCCAGCGTACCTAACAGGGGGTCCGCTGAAGCTTTCTTT. It translates to CASVPNRGSAEAFF.

This clonotype was recorded a few times. As DNA, the CDR3 is TGTGCCAGCAGCTCTTCTAGCGGGAGGGGGGGCGTGGAGCAGTACTTC. Amino acid sequence: CASSSSSGRGGVEQYF. The chain employs TRBV11-2 and TRBJ2-7; 12 bases fit TRBD2. Germline CDR1 is SGHAT and CDR2 is FQNNGV. This CDR3 is built from 16 residues. V gave up 4 bases and J gave up 7 bases; unmatched junction bases: 11.

This clonotype was seen many times. This sequence joins TRBV7-2 and TRBJ1-6, with D possibly being TRBD1 (6 bases). CDR1 is SGHTA, CDR2 FQGNSA, per germline. V dropped 6 bases and J dropped 7 bases, with 13 bases sitting between them. The CDR3 is 14 amino acids. DNA for the CDR3: TGTGCCAGCAGTCCGAACACAGGGAATTCACCCCTCCACTTT. It specifies CASSPNTGNSPLHF.

The table lists this clonotype with a few counts. The chain uses TRBV6-5 and TRBJ2-1; tentatively, D is TRBD2 (6 bases). The V gene lost 2 bases and the J gene lost 0 bases, with 8 bases spanning the gap. Germline-derived CDR1 and CDR2 are MNHEY and SVGAGI. The CDR3 has 15 amino acids. The CDR3 sequence is CASSYDGSSYNEQFF. As DNA, the CDR3 is TGTGCCAGCAGTTACGACGGGAGCTCCTACAATGAGCAGTTCTTC.

This clonotype has just a few counts. The chain employs TRBV2 and TRBJ2-2, with 7 bases lining up with TRBD2. V was pared by 5 bases and J by 2 bases, with 5 bases of the junction left unmatched. This CDR3 has 15 amino acids. Germline V gene sequence: CDR1 SNHLY, CDR2 FYNNEI. CDR3: CASSTGAGNTGELFF. In nucleotides, the CDR3 is TGTGCCAGCAGTACAGGAGCGGGAAACACCGGGGAGCTGTTTTTT.

This clonotype has ten or more counts. V gene TRBV7-9 combines with J gene TRBJ2-5, with D possibly matching TRBD1 (6 bases). The CDR3 is 15 residues long. Germline CDR1 reads SEHNR; CDR2 reads FQNEAQ (reference sequence). Trimming cost V 5 bases and J 0 bases, with 13 bases left between them. The CDR3 region is CASSISGTNQETQYF. Written as DNA, the CDR3 is TGTGCCAGCAGCATCTCCGGGACAAACCAAGAGACCCAGTACTTC. The full variable domain, its missing parts supplied by reference TRBV7-9 and TRBJ2-5, is DTGVSQNPRHKITKRGQNVTFRCDPISEHNRLYWYRQTLGQGPEFLTYFQNEAQLEKSRLLSDRFSAERPKGSFSTLEIQRTEQGDSAMYLCASSISGTNQETQYFGPGTRLLVL.

This clonotype was seen at least ten times. CDR3 residues: CASSWTGGTGELFF. The CDR3 nucleotides read TGTGCCAGCAGCTGGACAGGGGGCACCGGGGAGCTGTTTTTT. The chain recombines TRBV7-3 with TRBJ2-2, with 10 bases that match TRBD1. CDR1 SGHTA and CDR2 FQGTGA come from the germline V gene. V lost 4 bases to trimming and J lost 4 bases; unmatched junction nucleotides: 0. The CDR3 totals 14 residues.

This clonotype appeared many times. The chain employs TRBV24-1 and TRBJ2-2, with TRBD1 identical over 8 bases. The V gene end was trimmed by 7 bases and the J gene end by 5 bases; junction bases not matched to a gene: 5. The length of the CDR3 is 14 residues. CDR1 is KGHDR and CDR2 is SFDVKD in the germline V gene. CDR3 coding DNA: TGTGCCACCAGCGCCAGGGGGCGGACCGGGGAGCTGTTTTTT. It translates to CATSARGRTGELFF.

DNA of the CDR3: TGTGCCATCAGCCGGGACAGTTCCTACGAGCAGTACTTC. Amino acid sequence: CAISRDSSYEQYF. This chain joins TRBV10-3 and TRBJ2-7; TRBD1 agrees at 7 bases. The CDR3 runs 13 residues. The V gene end was trimmed by 6 bases and the J gene end by 1 base; junction bases not matched to a gene: 3. Germline CDR1 and CDR2: ENHRY and SYGVKD.

Many counts were recorded for this clonotype. The chain carries TRBV7-8 and TRBJ1-2; TRBD1 is a possible D gene (6 bases). CDR3 size: 15 residues. The germline V and J ends were trimmed by 3 bases and 4 bases, with 15 bases remaining between them. Germline V CDR1 and CDR2: SGHVS, FQNEAQ. The CDR3 sequence: CASSLGGSEIYGYTF. CDR3 nucleotide sequence: TGTGCCAGCAGCTTGGGGGGCAGCGAGATCTATGGCTACACCTTC.

The chain uses TRBV28 and TRBJ2-7; D unclear. V was shortened by 1 base and J by 4 bases, with 14 bases between the two germline ends. The CDR3 runs 15 residues. CDR1 is MDHEN and CDR2 is SYDVKM in the germline V gene. The CDR3 here is CASSLSGIVSYEQYF. The DNA for the CDR3 is TGTGCCAGCAGTTTATCCGGAATCGTTAGTTACGAGCAGTACTTC.

This clonotype has ten or more counts. This rearrangement joins TRBV6-1 to TRBJ2-7, with 8 bases identical to TRBD1. The ends lost 3 bases at V and 5 bases at J; junction bases unmatched: 18. There are 18 residues in the CDR3. Germline CDR1 reads MNHNS; CDR2 reads SASEGT. The CDR3 loop is CASSEYHPMAGGPHEQYF. Here the CDR3 DNA reads TGTGCCAGCAGTGAGTACCACCCCATGGCAGGGGGCCCCCACGAGCAGTACTTC.